Below are 26 T cell receptor beta chains sequenced from a single sample in a study of T cell repertoires in cytomegalovirus infection. MiXCR, run by TCRdb on the reads, gives a single entry per CDR3 protein. This repertoire shows roughly 45,000 distinct CDR3 sequences, roughly 20% found once; its top ten account for around 90%. Their antigens are not known. The sample in question was CD8+ T cells from cultured PBMCs, obtained from culture after CMV antigen stimulation. The receptors shown here come from a human donor in good health (CMV status not recorded). Some clones in this sample may be carry-over from other donors' samples.

The chain employs TRBV27 and TRBJ1-6, with 10 nucleotides matching TRBD1. The CDR3 extends over 16 amino acids. Germline values: CDR1 MNHEY, CDR2 SMNVEV (reference sequence). The J segment lost 7 bases and the V segment lost 6 bases, leaving 9 bases of the junction unmatched. CDR3 sequence: CASRGDRGFLNSPLHF. In nucleotides, the CDR3 is TGTGCCAGCAGGGGGGACAGGGGTTTTTTAAATTCACCCCTCCACTTT.

In this sample, this clonotype turned up a few times. The rearrangement uses TRBV7-2 and TRBJ2-1, with TRBD2 identical over 16 bases. The CDR3 covers 17 residues. With V trimmed by 5 bases and J by 7 bases, 8 bases remained unmatched. Germline values: CDR1 SGHTA, CDR2 FQGNSA. In nucleotides, the CDR3 is TGTGCCAGCAGCGAGGGACTAGCGGGGGGGTCCTGGAATGAGCAGTTCTTC. Residues: CASSEGLAGGSWNEQFF.

The chain is built from TRBV19 and TRBJ2-1; D remains unclear. Germline lookup yields CDR1 LNHDA and CDR2 SQIVND (reference sequence). V lost 7 bases and J 4 bases, leaving 14 bases between the germline ends. This CDR3 has 14 residues. The CDR3 DNA sequence: TGTGCCAGTACCCCACAAGGGATATACAATGAGCAGTTCTTC. This encodes CASTPQGIYNEQFF.

This clonotype was detected a few times. This chain joins TRBV7-2 and TRBJ2-3; D gene ambiguous. CDR3 length: 16 residues. Trimming stripped 4 bases from V and 0 bases from J, with 14 bases between. Germline V gene lookup returns CDR1 SGHTA and CDR2 FQGNSA. CDR3 DNA: TGTGCCAGCAGCTATGGGCGGAGATCTAGCACAGATACGCAGTATTTT. Protein: CASSYGRRSSTDTQYF. The full variable domain, in which reference TRBV7-2 and TRBJ2-3 provide the parts outside the CDR3, is GAGVSQSPSNKVTEKGKDVELRCDPISGHTALYWYRQSLGQGLEFLIYFQGNSAPDKSGLPSDRFSAERTGGSVSTLTIQRTQQEDSAVYLCASSYGRRSSTDTQYFGPGTRLTVL.

This chain joins TRBV15 and TRBJ2-2; perhaps TRBD1 as D (5 bases). CDR3 length: 15 amino acids. Deletions cut 0 bases from V and 4 bases from J, with 9 bases between. The germline gives CDR1 LNHNV, CDR2 YYDKDF (reference sequence). The CDR3 region has the DNA TGTGCCACCAGCAGAGATAGGGGTCGCACCGGGGAGCTGTTTTTT. Translated, it gives CATSRDRGRTGELFF.

In this sample, this clonotype turned up a few times. The genes are TRBV28 and TRBJ2-1; D not resolved. V gave up 2 bases and J gave up 9 bases, with 5 bases separating them. Germline CDR1 MDHEN, CDR2 SYDVKM. This CDR3 comprises 11 residues. CDR3 nucleotide sequence: TGTGCCAGCAGTTTACGTACTGAGCAGTTCTTC. Its protein is CASSLRTEQFF.

CDR3 loop: CASSQIDSPYEQYF. The DNA for the CDR3 is TGTGCCAGCAGCCAAATTGACAGCCCCTACGAGCAGTACTTC. This sequence joins TRBV14 and TRBJ2-7, with D tentatively TRBD1 (5 bases). CDR1 SGHDN and CDR2 FVKESK come from the germline V gene. CDR3 length equals 14 residues. V dropped 2 bases and J dropped 2 bases, with 10 bases sitting between them.

Turning to this clonotype: One junction end does not reproduce the germline sequence, and a read error may be involved. The rearrangement links TRBV7-2 to TRBJ2-1; D remains ambiguous. The germline V gene encodes CDR1 SGHTA and CDR2 FQGNSA. The CDR3 runs to 13 residues. Here the CDR3 DNA reads TGTGCCAGCAGCTCCACCTCCTACAATGAGCAGATCTTC. Its protein product is CASSSTSYNEQIF.

This clonotype has more than one count but fewer than ten. The chain is built from TRBV12-3 or TRBV12-4 and TRBJ2-7; D is unclear. Trimming stripped 6 bases from V and 3 bases from J, with 12 bases between. The CDR3 spans 13 residues. CDR3 sequence: CASRVKGLYEQYF. In nucleotides, the CDR3 is TGTGCCAGCAGAGTGAAAGGGCTCTACGAGCAGTACTTC.

In this sample, this clonotype turned up a few times. The CDR3 region has the DNA TGTGCCATCAGTGAGAGCGGGGGCCAGAACACCGGGGAGCTGTTTTTT. This codes for CAISESGGQNTGELFF. V usage is TRBV10-3 and J usage is TRBJ2-2; 8 bases align to TRBD2. The CDR3 has 16 residues. Unmatched junction bases numbered 3, after V lost 2 bases and J lost 1 base. The germline CDR1 and CDR2 sequences are ENHRY and SYGVKD.

The chain employs TRBV12-3 or TRBV12-4 and TRBJ2-7; D is ambiguous. CDR3 length equals 16 residues. The germline V and J ends were trimmed by 3 bases and 0 bases, with 15 bases remaining between them. CDR3 DNA: TGTGCCAGCAGTTTGCCACCGATCAGGAACTCCTACGAGCAGTACTTC. It encodes CASSLPPIRNSYEQYF.

This clonotype has only a few counts. CDR3 amino acids: CASSHRQGAEQFF. The CDR3 nucleotides are TGTGCCAGCAGCCATCGACAGGGGGCTGAGCAGTTCTTC. The chain is built from TRBV7-8 and TRBJ2-1, with 10 bases aligning to TRBD1. CDR3 size: 13 residues. V lost 5 bases, J lost 9 bases, and 4 bases stayed unmatched. Germline loops: CDR1 SGHVS, CDR2 FQNEAQ. Looking up the rest from reference TRBV7-8 and TRBJ2-1 gives the full variable domain: GAGVSQSPRYKVAKRGQDVALRCDPISGHVSLFWYQQALGQGPEFLTYFQNEAQLDKSGLPSDRFFAERPEGSVSTLKIQRTQQEDSAVYLCASSHRQGAEQFFGPGTRLTVL.

V is TRBV27 and J is TRBJ2-7, with 10 bases fitting TRBD2. The CDR3 spans 15 residues. J was trimmed by 0 bases and V by 3 bases; bases with no gene match: 2. The germline CDR1 and CDR2 sequences are MNHEY and SMNVEV (reference sequence). The CDR3 DNA reads as TGTGCCAGCAGTTTTGGACTAGCGGACTCCTACGAGCAGTACTTC. It codes for CASSFGLADSYEQYF.

The rearrangement links TRBV12-5 to TRBJ1-2, with D possibly matching TRBD1 (6 bases). V gave up 0 bases and J gave up 4 bases, with 12 bases separating them. Germline V gene lookup returns CDR1 LGHNT and CDR2 FRNRAP. The CDR3 runs to 15 residues. The CDR3 reads CASGLVQGAGYGYTF. As DNA, the CDR3 is TGTGCTAGTGGTTTGGTACAGGGCGCCGGCTATGGCTACACCTTC.

This chain joins TRBV6-6 and TRBJ2-1; TRBD2 matches 10 bases. This CDR3 has 16 amino acids. The V gene's germline CDR1 is MNHNY and CDR2 SVGAGI (reference sequence). The V and J ends lost 5 bases and 4 bases, in that order; junction bases with no gene match: 8. The CDR3 here is CASSRSSSGSYNEQFF. CDR3 DNA sequence: TGTGCCAGCAGTCGATCCTCTAGCGGGAGTTACAATGAGCAGTTCTTC.

This rearrangement joins TRBV19 to TRBJ1-2; D is unclear. The CDR3 length is 16 residues. In germline, CDR1 is LNHDA, CDR2 SQIVND (reference sequence). V lost 0 bases, J lost 0 bases, and 11 bases lay in between. The DNA for the CDR3 is TGTGCCAGTAGTATAGATCTCAGTCCAGCTAACTATGGCTACACCTTC. Amino acid sequence: CASSIDLSPANYGYTF.

In this sample, this clonotype turned up once. This chain uses TRBV28 with TRBJ2-2; D uncertain. The CDR3 is made up of 12 amino acids. V was trimmed by 3 bases and J by 7 bases, leaving 6 bases between them. The germline V gene has CDR1 MDHEN and CDR2 SYDVKM. CDR3 region: CASSLDGGELFF. In DNA, the CDR3 is TGTGCCAGCAGTTTGGACGGCGGGGAGCTGTTTTTT. Together with reference TRBV28 and TRBJ2-2, the CDR3 gives the full variable domain: DVKVTQSSRYLVKRTGEKVFLECVQDMDHENMFWYRQDPGLGLRLIYFSYDVKMKEKGDIPEGYSVSREKKERFSLILESASTNQTSMYLCASSLDGGELFFGEGSRLTVL.

The chain joins TRBV15 to TRBJ2-5, with TRBD2 as a possible D gene (6 bases). CDR1 is LNHNV, CDR2 YYDKDF, per germline (reference sequence). The V end was cut by 1 base, the J end by 1 base, with 10 bases between. The CDR3 has 15 amino acids. CDR3 loop: CATSRGLGFQETQYF. DNA of the CDR3: TGTGCCACCAGCAGAGGACTAGGGTTCCAAGAGACCCAGTACTTC.

The chain combines TRBV11-2 with TRBJ2-1, with D tentatively TRBD1 (6 bases). Germline CDR1 is SGHAT and CDR2 is FQNNGV. The CDR3 covers 15 residues. V lost 0 bases and J 0 bases, leaving 6 bases between the germline ends. The CDR3 DNA reads as TGTGCCAGCAGCTTAGACAGGGGCTCCTACAATGAGCAGTTCTTC. Its translation is CASSLDRGSYNEQFF.

The chain carries TRBV6-5 and TRBJ2-4; D is ambiguous. The CDR3 covers 14 residues. Germline CDR1 reads MNHEY; CDR2 reads SVGAGI. The V end was cut by 6 bases, the J end by 1 base, with 10 bases between. CDR3 in DNA: TGTGCCAGCAGCGCCGGATCGGCCAAAAACATTCAGTACTTC. Translating gives CASSAGSAKNIQYF.

The chain has TRBV7-6 and TRBJ1-2; 7 bases align to TRBD1. The V gene end was trimmed by 5 bases and the J gene end by 1 base; junction bases not matched to a gene: 7. Germline CDR1 and CDR2: SGHVS and FNYEAQ. The CDR3 consists of 15 residues. CDR3 bases: TGTGCCAGCAGCCATAGCAGGGGGTTTAACTATGGCTACACCTTC. Its translation: CASSHSRGFNYGYTF.

This clonotype has a handful of counts. Here the CDR3 reads CASKPNWDYGYTF. The CDR3, as DNA: TGTGCCAGCAAGCCTAATTGGGACTATGGCTACACCTTC. The V and J genes are TRBV6-6 and TRBJ1-2; D is unclear. CDR3 length: 13 amino acids. The germline V gene encodes CDR1 MNHNY and CDR2 SVGAGI (reference sequence). Trimming stripped 7 bases from V and 3 bases from J, with 12 bases between.

This clonotype was seen a handful of times. This rearrangement joins TRBV2 to TRBJ1-1, with D maybe TRBD1 (6 bases). This CDR3 comprises 12 residues. Germline V gene lookup returns CDR1 SNHLY and CDR2 FYNNEI. V was cut by 10 bases and J by 4 bases, with 13 bases left in between. CDR3 region: CAILIQGTEAFF. The CDR3 DNA sequence: TGTGCCATCCTGATACAGGGCACTGAAGCTTTCTTT.

This clonotype was seen a handful of times. The chain joins TRBV29-1 to TRBJ2-1, with 9 positions matching TRBD1. The CDR3 spans 15 residues. The germline CDR1 and CDR2 sequences are SQVTM and ANQGSEA. J was trimmed by 6 bases and V by 7 bases; bases with no gene match: 13. The CDR3 here is CSGGSFGTGINEQFF. CDR3 DNA: TGCAGCGGAGGATCATTCGGGACAGGGATCAATGAGCAGTTCTTC.

This clonotype was counted a few times. V gene TRBV7-9 combines with J gene TRBJ1-1, with a tentative D call TRBD1 (6 bases). Looked up from germline, CDR1 is SEHNR and CDR2 is FQNEAQ (reference sequence). The CDR3 runs 17 residues. V shed 5 bases and J shed 7 bases, with 26 bases lying between them. This chain's CDR3 is CASSPPTGRPGADEAFF. The CDR3 coding sequence is TGTGCCAGCAGCCCGCCTACCGGGAGGCCGGGGGCTGATGAAGCTTTCTTT.

The V call is TRBV7-6, the J call TRBJ2-1, with 10 bases lining up with TRBD2. Germline V gene sequence: CDR1 SGHVS, CDR2 FNYEAQ. The CDR3 extends over 15 amino acids. The V gene end was trimmed by 4 bases and the J gene end by 8 bases; junction bases not matched to a gene: 8. The CDR3, as DNA: TGTGCCAGCAGCTCTCTAGCGGGAGAGGGATATGAGCAGTTCTTC. It translates to CASSSLAGEGYEQFF.